This T cell receptor beta chain originates from a study of blood T cell repertoires in COVID-19. Background on the study: Acute and convalescent COVID-19 samples came from the United States, Italy and Spain. T cells, B-cell-depleted T cells, or PBMCs provided the cDNA or gDNA that served as material.

In the original workflow: Estimates of nucleated cell counts were drawn from the amplification of reference gene primers. The protocol was immunoSEQ multiplex PCR, while the TCRdb copy is restricted to in-frame clones and leaves out a portion. The V and J calls and clone size were taken over from that table, and D and trimming were inferred from the DNA. This sample has a few hundred thousand clones, with 85% to 90% found just once. The CDR3 covers 14 residues. Unmatched junction bases numbered 2, after V lost 2 bases and J lost 2 bases. The germline V gene encodes CDR1 ENHRY and CDR2 SYGVKD. The Seattle patients, enrolled during active infection, were followed longitudinally.

The receptor was isolated from a woman younger than 45 with COVID-19, enrolled during active disease. This chain links TRBV10-3 with TRBJ2-7; 8 nucleotides agree with TRBD1. Material for sequencing was peripheral blood. CDR3 sequence reads: CAISEGQGTYEQYF. The CDR3, as DNA: TGTGCCATCAGTGAGGGACAGGGAACCTACGAGCAGTACTTC.